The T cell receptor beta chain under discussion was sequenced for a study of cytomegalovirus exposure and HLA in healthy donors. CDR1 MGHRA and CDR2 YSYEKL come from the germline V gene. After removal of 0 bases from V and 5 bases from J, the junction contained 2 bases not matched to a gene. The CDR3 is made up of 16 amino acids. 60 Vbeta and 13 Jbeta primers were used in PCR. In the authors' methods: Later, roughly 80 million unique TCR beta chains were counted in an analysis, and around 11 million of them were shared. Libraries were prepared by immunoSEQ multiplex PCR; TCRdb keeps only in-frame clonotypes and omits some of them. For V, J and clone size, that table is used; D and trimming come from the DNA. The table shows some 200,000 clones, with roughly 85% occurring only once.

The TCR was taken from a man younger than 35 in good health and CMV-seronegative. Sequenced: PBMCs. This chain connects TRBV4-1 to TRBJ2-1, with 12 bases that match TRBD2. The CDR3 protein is CASSQDLAGGNNEQFF. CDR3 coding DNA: TGCGCCAGCAGCCAAGATCTAGCGGGAGGGAACAATGAGCAGTTCTTC.